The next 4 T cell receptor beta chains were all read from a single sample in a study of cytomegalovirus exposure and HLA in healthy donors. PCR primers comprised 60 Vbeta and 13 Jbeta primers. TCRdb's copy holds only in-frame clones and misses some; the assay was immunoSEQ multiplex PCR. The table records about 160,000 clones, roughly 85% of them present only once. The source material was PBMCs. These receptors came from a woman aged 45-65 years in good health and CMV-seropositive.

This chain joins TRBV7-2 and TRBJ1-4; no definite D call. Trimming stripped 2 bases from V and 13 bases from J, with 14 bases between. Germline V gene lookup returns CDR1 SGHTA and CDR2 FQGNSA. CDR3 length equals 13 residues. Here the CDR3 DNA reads TGTGCCAGCAGCTTATCGACCGGGAGCGGACTGTTTTTT. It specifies CASSLSTGSGLFF.

CDR3 nucleotides: TGTGCCAGCTCACTTTCGACAGAAACAAACACTGAAGCTTTCTTT. Its protein is CASSLSTETNTEAFF. V gene TRBV18 combines with J gene TRBJ1-1; D is perhaps TRBD1 (5 bases). Germline V gene lookup returns CDR1 KGHSH and CDR2 LQKENI. The CDR3 totals 15 residues. Trimming cost V 4 bases and J 2 bases, with 14 bases left between them.

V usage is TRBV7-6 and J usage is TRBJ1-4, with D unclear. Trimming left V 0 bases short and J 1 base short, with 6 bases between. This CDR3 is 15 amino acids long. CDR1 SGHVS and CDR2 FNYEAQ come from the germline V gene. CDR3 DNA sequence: TGTGCCAGCAGCTTAGCTACGGGAACTAATGAAAAACTGTTTTTT. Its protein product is CASSLATGTNEKLFF.

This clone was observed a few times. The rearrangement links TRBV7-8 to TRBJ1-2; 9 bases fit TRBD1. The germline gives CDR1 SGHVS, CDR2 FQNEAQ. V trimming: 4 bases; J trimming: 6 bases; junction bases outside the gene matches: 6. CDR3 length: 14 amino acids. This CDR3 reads CASSSRTGEDGYTF. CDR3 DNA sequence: TGTGCCAGCAGCTCCCGGACAGGGGAGGATGGCTACACCTTC.